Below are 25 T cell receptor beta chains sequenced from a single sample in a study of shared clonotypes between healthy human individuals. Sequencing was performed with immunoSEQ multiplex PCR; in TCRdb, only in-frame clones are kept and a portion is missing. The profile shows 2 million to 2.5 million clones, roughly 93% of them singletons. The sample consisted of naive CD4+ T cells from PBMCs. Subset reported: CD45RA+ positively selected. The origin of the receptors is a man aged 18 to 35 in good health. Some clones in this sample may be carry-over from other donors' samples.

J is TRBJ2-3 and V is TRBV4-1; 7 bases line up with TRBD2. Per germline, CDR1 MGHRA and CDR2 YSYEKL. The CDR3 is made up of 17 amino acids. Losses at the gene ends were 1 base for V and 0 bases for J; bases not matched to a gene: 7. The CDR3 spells CASSQVVTSASTDTQYF. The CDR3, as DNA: TGCGCCAGCAGCCAAGTTGTAACTAGCGCTAGCACAGATACGCAGTATTTT.

Here the CDR3 reads CASSVSQTGANTEAFF. As DNA, the CDR3 is TGTGCCAGCAGCGTATCCCAGACAGGGGCGAACACTGAAGCTTTCTTT. V is TRBV9 and J is TRBJ1-1, with 8 bases matching TRBD1. Germline V gene sequence: CDR1 SGDLS, CDR2 YYNGEE. The V gene end was trimmed by 1 base and the J gene end by 1 base; junction bases not matched to a gene: 6. The CDR3 runs 16 residues.

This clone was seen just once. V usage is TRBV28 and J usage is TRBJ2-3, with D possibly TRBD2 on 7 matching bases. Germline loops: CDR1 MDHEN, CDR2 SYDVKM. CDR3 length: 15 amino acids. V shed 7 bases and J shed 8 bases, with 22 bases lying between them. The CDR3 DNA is TGTGCCAGCACAGACGGGGTGAGGGGGGGAGGTACGCAGTATTTT. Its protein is CASTDGVRGGGTQYF.

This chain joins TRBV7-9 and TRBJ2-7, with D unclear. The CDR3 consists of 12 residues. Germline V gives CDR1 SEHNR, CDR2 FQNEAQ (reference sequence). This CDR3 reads CASSSGYYEQYF. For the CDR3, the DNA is TGTGCATCCTCATCGGGTTACTACGAGCAGTACTTC.

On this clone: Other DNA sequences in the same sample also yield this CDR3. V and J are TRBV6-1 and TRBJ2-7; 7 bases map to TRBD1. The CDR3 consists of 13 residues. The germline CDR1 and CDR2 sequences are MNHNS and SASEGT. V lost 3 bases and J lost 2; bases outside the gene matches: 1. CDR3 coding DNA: TGTGCCAGCAGTGAGGGACAGCCCTACGAGCAGTACTTC. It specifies CASSEGQPYEQYF.

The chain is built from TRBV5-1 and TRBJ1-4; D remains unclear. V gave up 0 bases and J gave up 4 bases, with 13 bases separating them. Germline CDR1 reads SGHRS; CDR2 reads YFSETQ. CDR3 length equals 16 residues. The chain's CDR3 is CASSLVAAPLNEKLFF. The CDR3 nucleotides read TGCGCCAGCAGCTTGGTTGCAGCTCCCCTTAATGAAAAACTGTTTTTT.

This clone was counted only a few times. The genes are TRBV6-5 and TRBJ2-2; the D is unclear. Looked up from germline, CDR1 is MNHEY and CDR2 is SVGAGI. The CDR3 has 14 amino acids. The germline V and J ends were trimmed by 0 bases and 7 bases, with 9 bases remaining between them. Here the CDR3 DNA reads TGTGCCAGCAGTTACTCGACAAAGCTCGGGGAGCTGTTTTTT. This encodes CASSYSTKLGELFF.

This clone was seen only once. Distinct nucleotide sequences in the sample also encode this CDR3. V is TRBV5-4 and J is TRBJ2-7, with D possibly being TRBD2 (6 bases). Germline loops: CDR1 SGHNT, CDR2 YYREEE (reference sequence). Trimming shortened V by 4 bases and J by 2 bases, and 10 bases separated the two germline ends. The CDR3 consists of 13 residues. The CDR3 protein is CASSPGTAYEQYF. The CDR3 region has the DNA TGTGCCAGCAGCCCCGGGACTGCCTACGAGCAGTACTTC.

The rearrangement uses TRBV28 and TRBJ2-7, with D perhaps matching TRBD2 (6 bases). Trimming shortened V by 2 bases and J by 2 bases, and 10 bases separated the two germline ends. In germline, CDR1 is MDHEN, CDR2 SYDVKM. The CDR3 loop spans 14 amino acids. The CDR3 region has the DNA TGTGCCAGCAGTTTAGGCGTAGCGGCCTACGAGCAGTACTTC. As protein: CASSLGVAAYEQYF.

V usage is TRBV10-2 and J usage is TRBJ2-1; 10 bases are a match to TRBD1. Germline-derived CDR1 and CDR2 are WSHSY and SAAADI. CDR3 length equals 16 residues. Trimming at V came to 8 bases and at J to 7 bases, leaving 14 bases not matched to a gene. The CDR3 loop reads CASRRTGTGVRNEQFF. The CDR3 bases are TGCGCCAGCCGCCGAACCGGGACAGGGGTGAGGAATGAGCAGTTCTTC.

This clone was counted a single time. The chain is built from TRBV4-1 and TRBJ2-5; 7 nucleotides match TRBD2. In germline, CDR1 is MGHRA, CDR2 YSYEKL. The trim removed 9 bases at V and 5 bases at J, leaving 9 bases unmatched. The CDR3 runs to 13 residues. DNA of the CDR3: TGCGCCAGTAGAGCTCAGGGAGGGGAGACCCAGTACTTC. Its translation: CASRAQGGETQYF.

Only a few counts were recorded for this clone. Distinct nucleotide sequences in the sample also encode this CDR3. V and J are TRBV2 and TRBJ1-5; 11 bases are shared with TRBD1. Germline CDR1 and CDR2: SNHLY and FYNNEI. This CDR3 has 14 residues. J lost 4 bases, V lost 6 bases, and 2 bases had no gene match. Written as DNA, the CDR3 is TGTGCCAGCAGCGGGGACAGGGGGAATCAGCCCCAGCATTTT. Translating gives CASSGDRGNQPQHF.

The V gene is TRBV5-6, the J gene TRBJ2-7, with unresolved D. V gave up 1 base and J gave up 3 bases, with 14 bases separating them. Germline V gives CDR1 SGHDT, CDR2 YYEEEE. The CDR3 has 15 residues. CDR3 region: CASSLTVRPGYEQYF. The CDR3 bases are TGTGCCAGCAGCTTGACGGTGCGGCCTGGCTACGAGCAGTACTTC.

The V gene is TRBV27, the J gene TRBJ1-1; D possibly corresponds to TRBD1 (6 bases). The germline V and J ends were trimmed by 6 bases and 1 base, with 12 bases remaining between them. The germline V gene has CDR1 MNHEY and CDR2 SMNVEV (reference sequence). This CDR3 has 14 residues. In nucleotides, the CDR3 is TGTGCCAGCAGCGGGGACACCCGGAACACTGAAGCTTTCTTT. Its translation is CASSGDTRNTEAFF.

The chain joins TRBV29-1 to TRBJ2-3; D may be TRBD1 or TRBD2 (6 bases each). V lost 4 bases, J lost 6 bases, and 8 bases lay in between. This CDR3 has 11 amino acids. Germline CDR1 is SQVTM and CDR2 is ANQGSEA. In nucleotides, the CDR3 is TGCAGCGTTGGAGGGGGGGATACGCAGTATTTT. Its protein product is CSVGGGDTQYF.

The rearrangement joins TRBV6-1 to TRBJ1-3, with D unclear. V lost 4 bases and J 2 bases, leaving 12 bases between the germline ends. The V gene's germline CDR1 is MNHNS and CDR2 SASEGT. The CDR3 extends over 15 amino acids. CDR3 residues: CASSVVGAAGNTIYF. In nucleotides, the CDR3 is TGTGCCAGCAGTGTAGTAGGAGCGGCTGGAAACACCATATATTTT.

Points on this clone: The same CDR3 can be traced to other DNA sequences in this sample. As DNA, the CDR3 is TGTGCCAGCTCACCCGGACCGGGAGGGGCAGATACGCAGTATTTT. It specifies CASSPGPGGADTQYF. This chain joins TRBV18 and TRBJ2-3, with 8 bases lining up with TRBD2. The germline gives CDR1 KGHSH, CDR2 LQKENI. J gave up 4 bases and V 3 bases, and 6 bases lay outside the gene matches. The CDR3 is 15 amino acids.

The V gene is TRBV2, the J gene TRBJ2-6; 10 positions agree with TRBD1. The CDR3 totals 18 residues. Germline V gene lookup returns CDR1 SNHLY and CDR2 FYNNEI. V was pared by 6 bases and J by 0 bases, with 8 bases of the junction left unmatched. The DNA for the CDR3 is TGTGCCAGCAGGCGGGGACAGGGGAGCCGCTCTGGGGCCAACGTCCTGACTTTC. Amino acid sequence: CASRRGQGSRSGANVLTF.

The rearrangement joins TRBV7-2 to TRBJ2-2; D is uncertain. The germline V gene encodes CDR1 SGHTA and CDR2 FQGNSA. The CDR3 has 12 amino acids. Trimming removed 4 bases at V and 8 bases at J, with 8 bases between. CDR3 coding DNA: TGTGCCAGCAGCTCTTATGCAGGGGAGCTGTTTTTT. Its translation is CASSSYAGELFF. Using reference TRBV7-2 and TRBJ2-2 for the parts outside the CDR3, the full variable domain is GAGVSQSPSNKVTEKGKDVELRCDPISGHTALYWYRQSLGQGLEFLIYFQGNSAPDKSGLPSDRFSAERTGGSVSTLTIQRTQQEDSAVYLCASSSYAGELFFGEGSRLTVL.

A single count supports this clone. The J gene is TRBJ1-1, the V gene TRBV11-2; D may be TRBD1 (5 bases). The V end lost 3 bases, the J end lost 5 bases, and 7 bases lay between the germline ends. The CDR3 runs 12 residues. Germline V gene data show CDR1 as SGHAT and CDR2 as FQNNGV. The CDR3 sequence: CASSFTGTEAFF. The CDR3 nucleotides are TGTGCCAGCAGCTTCACAGGAACTGAAGCTTTCTTT.

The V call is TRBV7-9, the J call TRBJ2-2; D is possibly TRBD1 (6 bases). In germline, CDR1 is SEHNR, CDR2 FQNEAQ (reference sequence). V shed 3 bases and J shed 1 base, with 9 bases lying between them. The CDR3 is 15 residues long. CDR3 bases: TGTGCCAGCAGCTTTATAGGGGGGAACACCGGGGAGCTGTTTTTT. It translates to CASSFIGGNTGELFF.

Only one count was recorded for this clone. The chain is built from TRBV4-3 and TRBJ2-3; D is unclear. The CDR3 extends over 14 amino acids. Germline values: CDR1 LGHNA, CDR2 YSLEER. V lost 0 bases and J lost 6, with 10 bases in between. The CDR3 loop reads CASSQDILVDTQYF. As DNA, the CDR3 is TGCGCCAGCAGCCAAGATATTCTCGTCGATACGCAGTATTTT.

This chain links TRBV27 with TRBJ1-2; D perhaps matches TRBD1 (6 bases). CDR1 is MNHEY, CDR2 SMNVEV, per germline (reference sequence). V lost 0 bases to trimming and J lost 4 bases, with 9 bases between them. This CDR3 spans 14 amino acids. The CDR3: CASSLSRGGYGYTF. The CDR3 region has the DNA TGTGCCAGCAGTTTATCCAGGGGTGGCTATGGCTACACCTTC.

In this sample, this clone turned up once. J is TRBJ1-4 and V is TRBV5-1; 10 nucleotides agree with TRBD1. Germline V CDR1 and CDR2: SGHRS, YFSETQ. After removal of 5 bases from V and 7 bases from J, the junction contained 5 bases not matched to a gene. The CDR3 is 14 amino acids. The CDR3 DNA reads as TGCGCCAGCAGGGCCGGGACAGGGGCTGAAAAACTGTTTTTT. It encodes CASRAGTGAEKLFF. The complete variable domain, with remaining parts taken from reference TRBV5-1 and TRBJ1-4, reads KAGVTQTPRYLIKTRGQQVTLSCSPISGHRSVSWYQQTPGQGLQFLFEYFSETQRNKGNFPGRFSGRQFSNSRSEMNVSTLELGDSALYLCASRAGTGAEKLFFGSGTQLSVL.

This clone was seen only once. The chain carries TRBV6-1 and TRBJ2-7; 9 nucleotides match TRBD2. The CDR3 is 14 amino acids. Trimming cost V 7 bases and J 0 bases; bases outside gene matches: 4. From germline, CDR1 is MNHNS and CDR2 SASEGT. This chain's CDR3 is CASKGTSTSYEQYF. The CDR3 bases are TGTGCCAGCAAGGGGACTAGCACCTCCTACGAGCAGTACTTC.